Sequencing of this TCR beta chain was carried out in a study of T cells after yellow fever vaccination. Study-wide findings and caveats: Booster sampling recovered most clones from primary vaccination (roughly 96% CD4, roughly 88% CD8). A faster peak, day 5 versus 15, was reached by the weaker secondary response.

The V gene's germline CDR1 is KGHSH and CDR2 LQKENI. V gave up 1 base and J gave up 11 bases, with 11 bases separating them. This CDR3 is 12 amino acids long. In TCRdb, the 5' RACE reads were re-called with MiXCR into one record per CDR3 protein. This sample yields 230,000 or so distinct CDR3 sequences, of which 5.5% to 8.5% are seen a single time; more than 1% belongs to the top ten. This clonotype was picked up a small number of times. The antigen is undetermined. The clonotype was recovered from a man aged 30 to 45 who received the YFV17D yellow fever vaccine. This chain joins TRBV18 and TRBJ1-1; D call uncertain. The starting material was CD4+ T cells sorted from PBMCs, obtained on the day of the yellow fever booster vaccination. The CDR3 protein is CASSPRGEVAFF. DNA of the CDR3: TGTGCCAGCTCACCACGGGGAGAGGTTGCTTTCTTT.